This T cell receptor (beta chain) originates from a study of CD8+CD57+ T cells in acquired aplastic anemia. General study results and limits: The study identified roughly 31 CD8+ CDR3 sequences shared by patients and controls.

CDR1 and CDR2 (germline): SGHTA, FQGNSA. Trimming shortened V by 3 bases and J by 8 bases, and 2 bases separated the two germline ends. The CDR3 consists of 9 residues. The study profiled TCR beta VDJ and CDR3 using genomic DNA as template. TCRdb independently ran MiXCR on the reads; one entry per CDR3 protein. The sample holds some 150,000 distinct CDR3 sequences, about two thirds seen once. A word on this clonotype: Its target is unknown.

Patients picked for sequencing had shown CD8+CD57+ cell expansion detected by flow cytometry. Blood sampling was performed on the patients, and none of them had received therapy by then. Material for sequencing was sorted CD4+, CD8+, or CD8+CD57+ T cells (not recorded which) from PBMCs. The chain couples TRBV7-2 to TRBJ2-7, with D unclear. This receptor was identified in a human donor with aplastic anemia. The CDR3: CASSLKQYV. CDR3 nucleotides: TGTGCCAGCAGCTTGAAGCAGTACGTC.